This TCR beta chain was identified during a study of blood T cell repertoires in COVID-19. In the study overall: From T cells, B-cell-depleted T cells, or PBMCs came the material, which was cDNA or gDNA.

This CDR3 has 12 residues. The V gene lost 3 bases and the J gene lost 6 bases, with 5 bases spanning the gap. Germline V gene sequence: CDR1 SGHAT, CDR2 FQNNGV. In the original analysis: Using reference gene primer amplification, nucleated cell counts were estimated. This table comes from immunoSEQ multiplex PCR, and its TCRdb copy is limited to in-frame clones, with some not included. V and J calls and clone size come straight from that table; D and trimming were deduced from the DNA. The data contain approximately 200,000 clones, around 90% of them singletons. Across fewer than 25 US areas, participants ranged in age from roughly 18 to 95 years. Participants reported their clinical history, and cohort assignment relied on those reports.

The sequence derives from a young woman who had been exposed to COVID-19. The chain uses TRBV11-2 and TRBJ2-2; D is unclear. Sequencing input: PBMCs or T cells enriched from blood (not recorded which). The DNA of the CDR3 is TGTGCCAGCAGCTTTACACCCGGGGAGCTGTTTTTT. It encodes CASSFTPGELFF.